This T cell receptor beta chain stems from a study of cytomegalovirus exposure and HLA in healthy donors. 13 Jbeta primers and 60 Vbeta primers were used for the PCR. Some clones are missing from TCRdb's copy, which holds only in-frame ones; the method was immunoSEQ multiplex PCR. Of about 110,000 clones in the sample, 65% to 75% were seen once. Germline V gene sequence: CDR1 MNHNS, CDR2 SASEGT. The length of the CDR3 is 15 residues. This sequence originates from a man aged 25-40 years in good health and CMV-seropositive. V gene TRBV6-1 combines with J gene TRBJ2-5; D is unresolved. Judging by the DNA end, TRBJ2-7 fits better; the J call may be wrong. The sequenced material came from PBMCs. The CDR3 sequence is CASSEALLSSYEQYF. DNA of the CDR3: TGTGCCAGCAGTGAAGCGCTTCTTAGTAGCTACGAGCAGTACTTC.